These 32 T cell receptor beta chains were sequenced from one sample in a study of blood T cells in healthy people across ages. Next came a second PCR, run for roughly 6 to 11 cycles, which used a sample-barcoded 5' primer along with a J-beta primer mix. TCRdb independently ran MiXCR on the 5' RACE reads; one entry per CDR3 protein. The top ten hold less than 8% of the sample, which has 1.5 million or so distinct CDR3 sequences, 42% seen once. The sample comprised blood. The receptor source for this set is a woman between 18 and 29 years old in good health.

There are a few counts of this clonotype. This sequence joins TRBV3-1 and TRBJ2-3; D perhaps matches TRBD2 (6 bases). CDR3 length: 15 residues. From germline, CDR1 is LGHDT and CDR2 YNNKEL (reference sequence). The V gene lost 2 bases and the J gene lost 8 bases, with 17 bases spanning the gap. CDR3 sequence: CASSQLGAGGTTQYF. CDR3 DNA sequence: TGTGCCAGCAGCCAATTAGGGGCGGGCGGGACTACGCAGTATTTT.

V usage is TRBV25-1 and J usage is TRBJ1-4, with no clear D. The V and J ends lost 4 bases and 11 bases respectively, with 14 bases between them. There are 13 residues in the CDR3. Germline loops: CDR1 MGHDK, CDR2 SYGVNS. The CDR3 spells CASSGVPGIKLFF. The CDR3 nucleotides are TGTGCCAGCAGTGGCGTACCCGGGATTAAACTGTTTTTT. Combining the CDR3 with reference TRBV25-1 and TRBJ1-4 gives the whole variable domain EADIYQTPRYLVIGTGKKITLECSQTMGHDKMYWYQQDPGMELHLIHYSYGVNSTEKGDLSSESTVSRIRTEHFPLTLESARPSHTSQYLCASSGVPGIKLFFGSGTQLSVL.

The V and J genes are TRBV4-2 and TRBJ2-5, with 7 bases aligning to TRBD1. The germline CDR1 and CDR2 sequences are LGHNA and YNFKEQ. The CDR3 has 16 amino acids. The V and J ends lost 0 bases and 4 bases, in that order; junction bases with no gene match: 8. The CDR3 DNA follows: TGTGCCAGCAGCCAAGATCGACAGGGCGGTTTAGAGACCCAGTACTTC. The encoded protein is CASSQDRQGGLETQYF.

The J gene is TRBJ1-2, the V gene TRBV6-5, with D hard to call. CDR1 and CDR2 (germline): MNHEY, SVGAGI. Trimming stripped 6 bases from V and 1 base from J, with 12 bases between. CDR3 length: 14 amino acids. The DNA for the CDR3 is TGTGCCAGCAGATCCAACTCGGGTAACTATGGCTACACCTTC. It is translated as CASRSNSGNYGYTF.

The J gene is TRBJ2-5, the V gene TRBV7-2; D is undetermined. There are 12 residues in the CDR3. Germline values: CDR1 SGHTA, CDR2 FQGNSA. Trimming took off 2 bases at V and 6 bases at J, with 7 bases between the two ends. In nucleotides, the CDR3 is TGTGCCAGCAGCTTATCGACCCAGACCCAGTACTTC. It yields the protein CASSLSTQTQYF.

This sequence joins TRBV29-1 and TRBJ2-1, with D possibly being TRBD1 or TRBD2 (6 bases each). This CDR3 has 13 amino acids. Per the germline V gene, CDR1 is SQVTM and CDR2 is ANQGSEA. V was trimmed by 3 bases and J by 6 bases, leaving 12 bases between them. The CDR3: CSVDRGALNEQFF. The CDR3, as DNA: TGCAGCGTTGATAGGGGGGCTCTCAATGAGCAGTTCTTC.

The J gene is TRBJ2-2, the V gene TRBV7-3; D is ambiguous. CDR1 is SGHTA, CDR2 FQGTGA, per germline. Trimming stripped 2 bases from V and 2 bases from J, with 12 bases between. The length of the CDR3 is 16 residues. The CDR3 region is CASSLVQNINTGELFF. CDR3 nucleotides: TGTGCCAGCAGCTTAGTTCAGAATATTAACACCGGGGAGCTGTTTTTT.

The chain uses TRBV10-3 and TRBJ2-5; D may be TRBD1 (6 bases). The CDR3 length is 13 residues. Trimming cost V 6 bases and J 1 base, with 9 bases left between them. Germline V gene data show CDR1 as ENHRY and CDR2 as SYGVKD. CDR3 bases: TGTGCCATCAGCCCGGACAGCCAAGAGACCCAGTACTTC. The encoded protein is CAISPDSQETQYF.

Remarks on this clonotype: The DNA is omitted, as the CDR3 cannot be located on it reliably, and the CDR3 follows TCRdb's listing. The genes are TRBV21-1 and TRBJ1-1; the D call TRBD1 from the table was never checked on the DNA. TRBV21-1 constitutes a pseudogene. The CDR3 length is 17 residues, termini included. The CDR3 spells CASSKWGQGATGTEAFF.

The V gene is TRBV28, the J gene TRBJ2-4; D perhaps matches TRBD1 (6 bases). The DNA end is more similar to TRBJ2-7, so the J call may be wrong. This CDR3 is 15 amino acids long. Germline lookup yields CDR1 MDHEN and CDR2 SYDVKM. CDR3 nucleotide sequence: TGTGCCAGCAGTAACCCGGGACAAGGGTCCCACGAGCAGTACTTC. It yields the protein CASSNPGQGSHEQYF.

This clonotype was recorded a few times. The gene calls are TRBV12-5 and TRBJ2-1, with D unclear. CDR1 and CDR2 (germline): LGHNT, FRNRAP. Trimming stripped 6 bases from V and 9 bases from J, with 15 bases between. CDR3 length: 13 amino acids. CDR3 region: CASGYGRAGEQFF. For the CDR3, the DNA is TGTGCTAGTGGCTACGGACGGGCTGGTGAGCAGTTCTTC.

The chain combines TRBV5-1 with TRBJ1-2, with D tentatively TRBD1 (6 bases). Trimming stripped 4 bases from V and 2 bases from J, with 18 bases between. CDR1 and CDR2 (germline): SGHRS, YFSETQ. The CDR3 covers 16 residues. CDR3 nucleotides: TGCGCCAGCAGCAGCGAAACGGGCAGGGGAAACTATGGCTACACCTTC. It is translated as CASSSETGRGNYGYTF.

This clonotype was seen a few times. The rearrangement uses TRBV10-3 and TRBJ1-2; D is unresolved. Trimming took off 6 bases at V and 0 bases at J, with 17 bases between the two ends. The CDR3 runs 16 residues. Looked up from germline, CDR1 is ENHRY and CDR2 is SYGVKD. CDR3 region: CAIRPVGIQANYGYTF. Here the CDR3 DNA reads TGTGCCATCAGGCCGGTAGGGATTCAAGCTAACTATGGCTACACCTTC.

The V call is TRBV20-1, the J call TRBJ2-7; D is ambiguous. The CDR3 contains 13 residues. Trimming removed 2 bases at V and 0 bases at J, with 8 bases between. The germline V gene has CDR1 DFQATT and CDR2 SNEGSKA (reference sequence). The CDR3 reads CSARSVLSYEQYF. The CDR3 coding sequence is TGCAGTGCTAGAAGTGTCCTCTCCTACGAGCAGTACTTC.

This clonotype was counted only a few times. The CDR3 DNA sequence: TGTGCCAGCAGCGTCCGGACAGGGGAGGGCACTGAAGCTTTCTTT. Translating it yields CASSVRTGEGTEAFF. The chain is built from TRBV9 and TRBJ1-1; 9 bases agree with TRBD1. The J segment lost 4 bases and the V segment lost 2 bases, leaving 6 bases of the junction unmatched. The CDR3 runs 15 residues. Germline assignment: CDR1 SGDLS and CDR2 YYNGEE.

This clonotype was observed a handful of times. The genes are TRBV29-1 and TRBJ2-2, with 8 bases that match TRBD2. V trimming: 6 bases; J trimming: 1 base; junction bases outside the gene matches: 4. CDR3 length: 14 residues. Germline V gene data show CDR1 as SQVTM and CDR2 as ANQGSEA. DNA of the CDR3: TGCAGCGTCGGGAGGGGCCAGAACACCGGGGAGCTGTTTTTT. Its translation: CSVGRGQNTGELFF.

The chain couples TRBV11-2 to TRBJ2-1; no reliable D call. Per the germline V gene, CDR1 is SGHAT and CDR2 is FQNNGV. V was shortened by 1 base and J by 6 bases, with 10 bases between the two germline ends. The CDR3 loop spans 14 amino acids. The CDR3, as DNA: TGTGCCAGCAGCTTAGCATCTAGGGCCAATGAGCAGTTCTTC. It is translated as CASSLASRANEQFF.

The rearrangement links TRBV7-3 to TRBJ2-1; 7 bases are a match to TRBD2. The V gene end was trimmed by 5 bases and the J gene end by 3 bases; junction bases not matched to a gene: 7. Germline V gene lookup returns CDR1 SGHTA and CDR2 FQGTGA. The CDR3 is made up of 15 amino acids. The CDR3 region has the DNA TGTGCCAGCAGCAAAACCGGGACTAACTACAATGAGCAGTTCTTC. Its translation: CASSKTGTNYNEQFF.

The genes are TRBV15 and TRBJ2-1, with D unresolved. With 1 base removed from V and 6 bases from J, the gap between germline ends came to 13 bases. Germline V lookup: CDR1 LNHNV, CDR2 YYDKDF (reference sequence). CDR3 length: 15 amino acids. The CDR3 loop is CATSRVTFLGNEQFF. CDR3 bases: TGTGCCACCAGCAGAGTAACGTTTTTAGGCAATGAGCAGTTCTTC.

The chain employs TRBV5-1 and TRBJ2-3; D perhaps matches TRBD1 (6 bases). Deletions cut 4 bases from V and 4 bases from J, with 19 bases between. CDR3 size: 16 residues. Looked up from germline, CDR1 is SGHRS and CDR2 is YFSETQ. In nucleotides, the CDR3 is TGCGCCAGCAGCCCCAGGACAGTCGGAGAGGCAGATACGCAGTATTTT. Translating it yields CASSPRTVGEADTQYF.

This chain links TRBV20-1 with TRBJ1-1, with 7 bases matching TRBD1. In germline, CDR1 is DFQATT, CDR2 SNEGSKA (reference sequence). This CDR3 comprises 15 residues. The V gene end was trimmed by 0 bases and the J gene end by 4 bases; junction bases not matched to a gene: 8. The CDR3 region is CSARDSTGVGTEAFF. The CDR3, as DNA: TGCAGTGCTAGAGATAGCACAGGGGTGGGCACTGAAGCTTTCTTT.

The chain employs TRBV6-5 and TRBJ2-6, with D perhaps being TRBD1 or TRBD2 (6 bases each). V was shortened by 0 bases and J by 3 bases, with 15 bases between the two germline ends. CDR3 length equals 18 residues. Germline lookup yields CDR1 MNHEY and CDR2 SVGAGI. For the CDR3, the DNA is TGTGCCAGCAGTTACTCCGGGACACCCGGGGGTGGGGCCAACGTCCTGACTTTC. Its translation is CASSYSGTPGGGANVLTF.

This clonotype was detected a few times. The genes are TRBV28 and TRBJ1-5; 8 bases line up with TRBD1. The CDR3 totals 12 residues. Looked up from germline, CDR1 is MDHEN and CDR2 is SYDVKM. The CDR3 is CSLTGANQPQHF. The DNA for the CDR3 is TGTTCCTTGACAGGGGCTAATCAGCCCCAGCATTTT.

The table lists this clonotype with a few counts. The chain employs TRBV2 and TRBJ2-3; weak D call: TRBD2 (5 bases). Germline V gives CDR1 SNHLY, CDR2 FYNNEI. Trimming shortened V by 10 bases and J by 4 bases, and 21 bases separated the two germline ends. The CDR3 sequence is 15 residues long. Here the CDR3 DNA reads TGTGCCACCAAAGGAGAGGGTTTCTACCCAGATACGCAGTATTTT. It codes for CATKGEGFYPDTQYF. Combining the CDR3 with reference TRBV2 and TRBJ2-3 gives the whole variable domain EPEVTQTPSHQVTQMGQEVILRCVPISNHLYFYWYRQILGQKVEFLVSFYNNEISEKSEIFDDQFSVERPDGSNFTLKIRSTKLEDSAMYFCATKGEGFYPDTQYFGPGTRLTVL.

This clonotype was found a few times. V and J are TRBV9 and TRBJ2-4, with TRBD1 identical over 11 bases. The J call could be wrong; TRBJ2-7 is a better fit for the DNA end. The CDR3 is 16 residues long. Germline V gene sequence: CDR1 SGDLS, CDR2 YYNGEE. This CDR3 reads CASSVAGTGGPHEQYF. The CDR3 DNA reads TGTGCCAGCAGCGTAGCCGGGACAGGGGGACCACACGAGCAGTACTTC.

The sample holds a few counts of this clonotype. This chain connects TRBV28 to TRBJ2-3; 9 bases map to TRBD1. Germline V gene sequence: CDR1 MDHEN, CDR2 SYDVKM. The V and J ends lost 3 bases and 4 bases, in that order; junction bases with no gene match: 5. This CDR3 is 15 amino acids long. The CDR3 loop reads CASSLGTGYADTQYF. For the CDR3, the DNA is TGTGCCAGCAGTTTGGGGACAGGGTATGCAGATACGCAGTATTTT. Combining the CDR3 with reference TRBV28 and TRBJ2-3 gives the whole variable domain DVKVTQSSRYLVKRTGEKVFLECVQDMDHENMFWYRQDPGLGLRLIYFSYDVKMKEKGDIPEGYSVSREKKERFSLILESASTNQTSMYLCASSLGTGYADTQYFGPGTRLTVL.

J is TRBJ2-1 and V is TRBV2; no reliable D call. CDR3 length: 12 amino acids. Germline CDR1 and CDR2: SNHLY and FYNNEI. V lost 11 bases and J lost 1, with 9 bases in between. CDR3 residues: CAGGRSYNEQFF. The CDR3 DNA follows: TGTGCCGGCGGACGGTCCTACAATGAGCAGTTCTTC.

The chain employs TRBV5-1 and TRBJ2-5; TRBD2 aligns across 8 bases. Germline lookup yields CDR1 SGHRS and CDR2 YFSETQ. V lost 4 bases and J lost 1; bases outside the gene matches: 6. CDR3 length: 15 residues. This CDR3 is CASSQSTSGQETQYF. The CDR3 DNA sequence: TGCGCCAGCAGCCAATCTACTAGCGGCCAAGAGACCCAGTACTTC.

The V and J genes are TRBV5-1 and TRBJ2-7; TRBD2 matches at 9 bases. The DNA matches TRBJ2-5 better at its end, which makes the J call doubtful. The CDR3 runs 14 residues. Germline V gene lookup returns CDR1 SGHRS and CDR2 YFSETQ. The CDR3 coding sequence is TGCGCCAGCAGTAGGACTAGCGCATCCGAGACCCAGTACTTC. This encodes CASSRTSASETQYF.

The chain is built from TRBV6-6 and TRBJ2-1; 8 bases agree with TRBD2. The CDR3 has 13 residues. Trimming cost V 4 bases and J 6 bases; bases outside gene matches: 2. From germline, CDR1 is MNHNY and CDR2 SVGAGI (reference sequence). Written as DNA, the CDR3 is TGTGCCAGCAGTTCCGGGGGGGTCAATGAGCAGTTCTTC. The encoded protein is CASSSGGVNEQFF.

The table lists this clonotype with many counts. The chain joins TRBV12-3 or TRBV12-4 to TRBJ2-3; 7 bases line up with TRBD2. This CDR3 contains 17 residues. V trimming: 5 bases; J trimming: 6 bases; junction bases outside the gene matches: 17. The CDR3 DNA follows: TGTGCCAGCAGTCGACGTAGAGCGGGGCCGGCTCAGGATACGCAGTATTTT. Translation gives CASSRRRAGPAQDTQYF.

There are a few counts of this clonotype. The J gene is TRBJ2-6, the V gene TRBV7-9, with D uncertain. The germline V gene encodes CDR1 SEHNR and CDR2 FQNEAQ (reference sequence). V was shortened by 1 base and J by 4 bases, with 2 bases between the two germline ends. CDR3 size: 13 residues. The CDR3 loop is CASSLVGANVLTF. In DNA, the CDR3 is TGTGCCAGCAGCTTAGTAGGGGCCAACGTCCTGACTTTC.